The T cell receptor (beta chain) under discussion was sequenced for a study of blood T cell repertoires in COVID-19. Across the study: Both acute and convalescent COVID-19 samples were obtained from the United States, Italy and Spain.

Original processing notes: The authors estimated nucleated cell counts from reference gene primer amplification. This table comes from immunoSEQ multiplex PCR, and its TCRdb copy is limited to in-frame clones, with some not included. V, J and clone size reflect that table, while D and trimming were determined from the DNA. The data contain 290,000 or so clones, roughly nine tenths of them singletons. Germline V CDR1 and CDR2: LGHNT, FRNRAP. Between the trimmed V and J ends, which lost 5 bases and 4 bases, there was a span of 17 bases. This CDR3 has 15 residues. The sample was peripheral blood. The TCR was taken from a young man with active or convalescent COVID-19. The rearrangement joins TRBV12-5 to TRBJ1-2, with D possibly being TRBD1 (5 bases). CDR3 coding DNA: TGTGCTAGTGGTCCCCCCCAGGGCGGTACCTATGGCTACACCTTC. Translation: CASGPPQGGTYGYTF.